This T cell receptor beta chain is from a study of T cells in localized non-small cell lung cancer. Findings and caveats of the study: Increased T cell density in blood showed an association with longer overall survival. It remains possible that heterogeneity exists, since only one tumor region was sequenced.

As to this clone: Its specificity is not known.

Trimming removed 10 bases from V and 0 bases from J; junction bases left unmatched: 9. Germline V gene lookup returns CDR1 MNHGY and CDR2 SAAAGT. The CDR3 loop spans 14 amino acids. The table came from immunoSEQ multiplex PCR; TCRdb's copy has only in-frame clones and leaves some out. The sample shows a few thousand clones, 24% of them seen only once. The specimen was lung tumor tissue, collected before any cancer treatment. The chain uses TRBV6-8 and TRBJ2-7; 7 bases are shared with TRBD1. This clonotype was sampled from a female donor at least 60 years old with stage II lung adenocarcinoma. The CDR3 reads CATQGVGSSYEQYF. The CDR3 DNA is TGTGCCACCCAGGGGGTTGGGAGCTCCTACGAGCAGTACTTC.